This TCR beta chain originates from a study of T cell responses to AZD1222 COVID-19 vaccine. Per germline, CDR1 MNHNS and CDR2 SASEGT. V dropped 1 base and J dropped 7; count of bases not matched to a gene: 5. The CDR3 has 15 amino acids. Using immunoSEQ multiplex PCR, the repertoire was profiled, and TCRdb retains in-frame clones only, with some absent. This table holds about 100,000 clones, approximately 91% found once. Sequenced material: peripheral blood, taken 28 days after the second AZD1222 dose. This sequence originates from an adult who received the AZD1222 COVID-19 vaccine. The chain couples TRBV6-1 to TRBJ1-4, with TRBD1 identical over 8 bases. The CDR3 spells CASSEVGQGGEKLFF. The DNA for the CDR3 is TGTGCCAGCAGTGAAGTAGGACAGGGTGGTGAAAAACTGTTTTTT.